Included here is one T cell receptor beta chain sequence, with context. Its antigen is as yet unknown. The germline CDR1 and CDR2 sequences are SGHDT and YYEEEE. The CDR3 totals 11 residues. Trimming pared 0 bases from V and 7 bases from J, leaving 5 bases between. Healthy donors had no documented immune events, such as infections, while sampled. The sample originates from a study of identifying expanded T cells in peripheral blood. Clones were read by immunoSEQ multiplex PCR, and TCRdb kept only the in-frame ones, dropping some. The data hold about 100,000 clones, with approximately 88% observed a single time. Study-wide results and limits: Technical replicates showed around 1.2 changed clones; around two weeks around 15; four weeks 19. Across healthy donors, higher total template counts meant significantly greater approximately two-week count variance.

This receptor was identified in a person between 18 and 70 years old in good health. This rearrangement joins TRBV5-6 to TRBJ2-7; D unresolved. What was sequenced was blood. The CDR3 DNA reads as TGTGCCAGCAGCTTGGGGCAAGAGCAGTACTTC. It codes for CASSLGQEQYF.